This entry lists 25 T cell receptor beta chains sequenced from one sample in a study of blood T cell repertoires in COVID-19. Measured with immunoSEQ multiplex PCR; TCRdb has only the in-frame clones, and not every one. The sample has a few hundred thousand clones, roughly nine tenths seen once; the top ten hold under 3%. The sequenced sample consisted of peripheral blood. The receptors were gathered from a woman in her 30s with COVID-19, enrolled during active disease.

The genes are TRBV30 and TRBJ1-2, with D perhaps matching TRBD1 (6 bases). CDR3 length: 15 amino acids. V lost 6 bases to trimming and J lost 8 bases, with 25 bases between them. Germline V gene sequence: CDR1 GTSNPN, CDR2 SVGIG (reference sequence). This CDR3 is CACPDRSGFGTGYTF. In DNA form, the CDR3 reads TGTGCCTGCCCCGACAGGTCGGGGTTCGGTACGGGCTACACCTTC.

The rearrangement uses TRBV6-1 and TRBJ1-6; TRBD1 matches at 7 bases. The CDR3 extends over 17 amino acids. J gave up 7 bases and V 1 base, and 10 bases lay outside the gene matches. The germline V gene has CDR1 MNHNS and CDR2 SASEGT. This CDR3 reads CASSEVHNRGYNSPLHF. The CDR3 bases are TGTGCCAGCAGTGAAGTCCATAACAGGGGATACAATTCACCCCTCCACTTT.

The chain employs TRBV28 and TRBJ2-3; D may be TRBD2 (6 bases). Germline V gene data show CDR1 as MDHEN and CDR2 as SYDVKM. The CDR3 consists of 14 residues. V dropped 9 bases and J dropped 0 bases, with 13 bases sitting between them. The CDR3 DNA sequence: TGTGCCAGTTCCCGGGACTCTAGCACAGATACGCAGTATTTT. This sequence encodes CASSRDSSTDTQYF.

The rearrangement uses TRBV12-1 and TRBJ1-5; the table's D gene call, TRBD1, was not cross checked with the DNA. TRBV12-1 is annotated as a pseudogene. CDR3 length: 14 amino acids. CDR3 DNA sequence: TGTGCCAGCAGCCGGACAGGGGGTCATCAGCCCCAGCATTTT. Amino acid sequence: CASSRTGGHQPQHF.

The chain combines TRBV2 with TRBJ1-5; TRBD1 might be the D (5 bases). V shed 3 bases and J shed 4 bases, with 10 bases lying between them. Per the germline V gene, CDR1 is SNHLY and CDR2 is FYNNEI. The CDR3 spans 14 residues. CDR3 loop: CASSDRVVNQPQHF. The CDR3 DNA follows: TGTGCCAGCAGTGACAGGGTGGTGAATCAGCCCCAGCATTTT.

CDR3 nucleotides: TGCGCCAGCAGCCCGGGACAGCCCTTATACACTGAAGCTTTCTTT. Its protein is CASSPGQPLYTEAFF. The chain uses TRBV5-1 and TRBJ1-1; the match to TRBD1 covers 7 bases. Germline lookup yields CDR1 SGHRS and CDR2 YFSETQ. Trimming removed 4 bases from V and 3 bases from J; junction bases left unmatched: 9. The CDR3 consists of 15 residues.

The chain carries TRBV3-1 (or the pseudogene TRBV3-2) and TRBJ2-5; 10 nucleotides agree with TRBD2. Germline V gives CDR1 LGHDT, CDR2 YNNKEL (reference sequence). V shed 1 base, J shed 7 bases, and the junction held 9 bases outside the gene matches. The CDR3 extends over 16 amino acids. The CDR3: CASSQGRLAGSGTQYF. The DNA for the CDR3 is TGTGCCAGCAGCCAAGGTCGACTAGCGGGTTCGGGGACCCAGTACTTC.

The J gene is TRBJ1-3, the V gene TRBV6-5; 7 bases match TRBD1. Germline loops: CDR1 MNHEY, CDR2 SVGAGI. The CDR3 has 15 residues. V dropped 5 bases and J dropped 3; count of bases not matched to a gene: 7. The DNA of the CDR3 is TGTGCCAGCAGTCTTCAGGGGGACAGTGGAAACACCATATATTTT. Its protein product is CASSLQGDSGNTIYF.

CDR3 DNA sequence: TGTGCCAGCAGCTTACATAGGAGCTCCTATAATTCACCCCTCCACTTT. Translated: CASSLHRSSYNSPLHF. J is TRBJ1-6 and V is TRBV7-2; D unclear. Trimming left V 2 bases short and J 0 bases short, with 8 bases between. In germline, CDR1 is SGHTA, CDR2 FQGNSA. The CDR3 extends over 16 amino acids.

V gene TRBV13 combines with J gene TRBJ2-1; TRBD2 aligns across 11 bases. CDR1 is PRHDT, CDR2 FYEKMQ, per germline (reference sequence). V lost 1 base, J lost 5 bases, and 7 bases stayed unmatched. The CDR3 is 17 amino acids. CDR3 amino acids: CASSLAMTSGIHNEQFF. CDR3 DNA sequence: TGTGCCAGCAGCTTAGCGATGACTAGCGGGATCCACAATGAGCAGTTCTTC.

About this clone itself: The same CDR3 is also encoded by other DNA sequences in this sample. The chain couples TRBV19 to TRBJ1-1; 8 bases match TRBD1. This CDR3 spans 13 amino acids. V dropped 5 bases and J dropped 3; count of bases not matched to a gene: 2. Germline CDR1 LNHDA, CDR2 SQIVND (reference sequence). The CDR3 region is CASSADRDTEAFF. CDR3 bases: TGTGCCAGTAGTGCGGACAGGGACACTGAAGCTTTCTTT.

This chain links TRBV19 with TRBJ1-4; TRBD1 agrees at 8 bases. This CDR3 comprises 15 residues. V lost 0 bases and J lost 8; bases outside the gene matches: 5. Germline lookup yields CDR1 LNHDA and CDR2 SQIVND (reference sequence). CDR3 sequence reads: CASSIDAGQAEKLFF. DNA for the CDR3: TGTGCCAGTAGTATAGATGCGGGACAGGCAGAAAAACTGTTTTTT.

The V gene is TRBV7-4, the J gene TRBJ2-7; 12 nucleotides line up with TRBD2. The germline V gene has CDR1 SGHVT and CDR2 SQSDAQ. The CDR3 runs to 16 residues. V dropped 5 bases and J dropped 2; count of bases not matched to a gene: 7. The CDR3 coding sequence is TGTGCCAGCAGCCGCCTACTAGCGGGAGGCGCCTACGAGCAGTACTTC. This gives the protein CASSRLLAGGAYEQYF.

The DNA of the CDR3 is TGTGCCAGCAGCTTAGACCACGGGGCGGGGGACACTGAAGCTTTCTTT. Protein product: CASSLDHGAGDTEAFF. The rearrangement joins TRBV7-9 to TRBJ1-1, with a weak D call TRBD1 (5 bases). The CDR3 is made up of 16 amino acids. The V end lost 1 base, the J end lost 3 bases, and 15 bases lay between the germline ends. CDR1 SEHNR and CDR2 FQNEAQ come from the germline V gene (reference sequence).

The chain carries TRBV6-6 and TRBJ2-5; D perhaps matches TRBD2 (5 bases). Per the germline V gene, CDR1 is MNHNY and CDR2 is SVGAGI (reference sequence). The CDR3 runs 13 residues. The V gene lost 5 bases and the J gene lost 1 base, with 8 bases spanning the gap. CDR3 loop: CASSPGIQETQYF. The CDR3 DNA reads TGTGCCAGCAGTCCGGGGATCCAAGAGACCCAGTACTTC.

This clone was seen a single time. The chain has TRBV11-3 and TRBJ2-1; TRBD1 might be the D (7 bases). V lost 5 bases and J 4 bases, leaving 12 bases between the germline ends. This CDR3 has 14 amino acids. Germline lookup yields CDR1 SGHNT and CDR2 YENEEA. CDR3 bases: TGTGCCAGCAGCCTTCCAGGGGGGTACAATGAGCAGTTCTTC. As protein: CASSLPGGYNEQFF.

At least ten counts were recorded for this clone. V gene TRBV27 combines with J gene TRBJ2-5, with 7 bases matching TRBD1. The junction had 10 bases not matched to a gene; V was cut back by 5 bases and J by 4 bases. The CDR3 is made up of 15 amino acids. In germline, CDR1 is MNHEY, CDR2 SMNVEV (reference sequence). The CDR3 region has the DNA TGTGCCAGCAGTAGACAGGGAATTTTGCGAGAGACCCAGTACTTC. Protein product: CASSRQGILRETQYF.

This chain links TRBV7-2 with TRBJ2-7, with 8 bases matching TRBD2. J gave up 3 bases and V 4 bases, and 5 bases lay outside the gene matches. This CDR3 is built from 14 residues. Germline CDR1 and CDR2: SGHTA and FQGNSA. This CDR3 is CASSSSGSLYEQYF. Written as DNA, the CDR3 is TGTGCCAGCAGCTCGAGCGGGAGTCTCTACGAGCAGTACTTC. The variable domain in full, with the rest retrieved from reference TRBV7-2 and TRBJ2-7, is GAGVSQSPSNKVTEKGKDVELRCDPISGHTALYWYRQSLGQGLEFLIYFQGNSAPDKSGLPSDRFSAERTGGSVSTLTIQRTQQEDSAVYLCASSSSGSLYEQYFGPGTRLTVT.

The rearrangement joins TRBV27 to TRBJ1-1; TRBD1 agrees at 7 bases. CDR3 length: 14 residues. The trim removed 8 bases at V and 5 bases at J, leaving 11 bases unmatched. The germline V gene has CDR1 MNHEY and CDR2 SMNVEV (reference sequence). CDR3 protein: CASEKSGGRTEAFF. DNA of the CDR3: TGTGCCAGCGAAAAGTCAGGGGGAAGGACTGAAGCTTTCTTT.

This chain uses TRBV25-1 with TRBJ2-7, with 9 bases lining up with TRBD1. Germline V gene data show CDR1 as MGHDK and CDR2 as SYGVNS. The CDR3 spans 14 residues. V shed 4 bases and J 1 base; nucleotides not matched to a gene: 2. The CDR3 DNA is TGTGCCAGCAGTGGGACAGGGGTATCCTACGAGCAGTACTTC. Amino acids: CASSGTGVSYEQYF.

In regard to this clone: In the same sample, other DNA sequences code for this CDR3. The rearrangement uses TRBV9 and TRBJ1-3; 9 bases map to TRBD1. The trim removed 2 bases at V and 2 bases at J, leaving 2 bases unmatched. CDR3 length equals 15 residues. CDR1 is SGDLS, CDR2 YYNGEE, per germline. CDR3 protein: CASSVGQGAGNTIYF. DNA of the CDR3: TGTGCCAGCAGCGTGGGACAGGGTGCTGGAAACACCATATATTTT. Full variable domain (missing parts from reference TRBV9 and TRBJ1-3): DSGVTQTPKHLITATGQRVTLRCSPRSGDLSVYWYQQSLDQGLQFLIQYYNGEERAKGNILERFSAQQFPDLHSELNLSSLELGDSALYFCASSVGQGAGNTIYFGEGSWLTVV.

The chain carries TRBV28 and TRBJ2-2, with a possible D match to TRBD1 (7 bases). V shed 6 bases and J shed 0 bases, with 11 bases lying between them. The germline gives CDR1 MDHEN, CDR2 SYDVKM. This CDR3 contains 15 residues. The CDR3 nucleotides read TGTGCCAGCAGCAGGGGGACTCCGAACACCGGGGAGCTGTTTTTT. Its translation is CASSRGTPNTGELFF.

The chain combines TRBV10-2 with TRBJ1-2; perhaps TRBD1 as D (5 bases). V lost 10 bases and J lost 8, with 23 bases in between. The CDR3 is 14 amino acids. Germline V gene data show CDR1 as WSHSY and CDR2 as SAAADI. The CDR3 sequence is CATRGVRRGEGYTF. The CDR3 DNA sequence: TGCGCCACTCGAGGGGTCCGGCGGGGAGAGGGCTACACCTTC.

V gene TRBV28 combines with J gene TRBJ1-2, with 8 bases matching TRBD1. Germline V gene lookup returns CDR1 MDHEN and CDR2 SYDVKM. J lost 4 bases, V lost 5 bases, and 15 bases had no gene match. CDR3 length: 17 amino acids. The CDR3 DNA sequence: TGTGCCAGCAGTCAGAGTACCTTACCAGGGGGCGGCTATGGCTACACCTTC. Protein: CASSQSTLPGGGYGYTF.

This clone was counted once. The V gene is TRBV7-9, the J gene TRBJ1-3; perhaps TRBD1 as D (5 bases). CDR1 is SEHNR and CDR2 is FQNEAQ in the germline V gene (reference sequence). With 1 base removed from V and 2 bases from J, the gap between germline ends came to 15 bases. The CDR3 contains 17 residues. DNA of the CDR3: TGTGCCAGCAGCTTAGAGTCCGGGGGTCTACCTGGAAACACCATATATTTT. This codes for CASSLESGGLPGNTIYF.